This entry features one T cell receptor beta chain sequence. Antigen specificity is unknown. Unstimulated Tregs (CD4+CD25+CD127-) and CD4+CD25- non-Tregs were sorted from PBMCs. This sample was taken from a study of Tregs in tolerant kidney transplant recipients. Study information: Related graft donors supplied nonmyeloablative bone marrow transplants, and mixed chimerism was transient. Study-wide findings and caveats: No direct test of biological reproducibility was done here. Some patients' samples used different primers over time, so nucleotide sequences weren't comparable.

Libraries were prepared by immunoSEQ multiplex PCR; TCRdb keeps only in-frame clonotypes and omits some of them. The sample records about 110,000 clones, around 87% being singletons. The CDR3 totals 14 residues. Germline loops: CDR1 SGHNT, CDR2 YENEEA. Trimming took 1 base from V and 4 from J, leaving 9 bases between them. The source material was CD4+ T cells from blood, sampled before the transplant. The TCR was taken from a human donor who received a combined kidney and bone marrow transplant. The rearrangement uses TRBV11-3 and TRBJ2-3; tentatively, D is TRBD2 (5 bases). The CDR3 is CASSLGLAADTQYF. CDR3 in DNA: TGTGCCAGCAGCTTAGGCCTAGCAGCAGATACGCAGTATTTT. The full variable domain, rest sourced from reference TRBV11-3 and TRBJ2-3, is EAGVVQSPRYKIIEKKQPVAFWCNPISGHNTLYWYLQNLGQGPELLIRYENEEAVDDSQLPKDRFSAERLKGVDSTLKIQPAELGDSAVYLCASSLGLAADTQYFGPGTRLTVL.